This T cell receptor beta chain was obtained from a study of vaccination and CD4 T cells after COVID-19 (dated by TCRdb to between 2020 and 2023). General notes on the study: In the convalescent cohort there were six males and four females, among whom were two Hispanic individuals, seven Caucasians, two Asians and one multiracial person. Two doses of either the Pfizer-BioNTech BNT162b2 vaccine (n=8) or the Moderna mRNA-1273 vaccine (n=2) were administered to participants. Post-COVID blood samples were collected from convalescent patients a median of around 96 days after diagnosis, with a range of about 30 to 180 days. The time from the second vaccine dose to post-vaccine blood sampling had a median of roughly 70 days and ranged from about 13 to 250 days. The cultures were stimulated with overlapping spike peptide pools from SARS-CoV-2 and from the common cold coronaviruses HCoV-NL63, HCoV-OC43 and HCoV-229E. In fewer than 12 COVID-19 convalescent patients and a few infection-naive healthy vaccine recipients, researchers compared the spike-specific CD4+ TCR repertoire from before mRNA vaccination with the repertoire from after. In control cultures, a CEFX viral epitope pool was used as positive control, an HIV-1 Nef peptide pool was used as negative control, or no peptide was added. Overall study outcomes, separate from this receptor: Of the vaccine-specific clones found in convalescent patients, nearly all (304 of 307) were mono-reactive for SARS-CoV-2 spike instead of being cross-reactive with common cold coronaviruses. The median number of SARS-CoV-2-reactive clonotypes rose from under 25 after infection to a few dozen after vaccination, but the change was not significant. In convalescent patients, a median around 90% of post-vaccine SARS-CoV-2-reactive clones were detected only after vaccination, suggesting vaccine-specific priming. The study included relatively few convalescent patients and did not analyze early timepoints after natural infection.

The library was produced with PCR. At the Johns Hopkins FTIC core, DNA from the cultured CD4+ T cells underwent TCR sequencing with the Oncomine TCR Beta short-read assay. The QIAamp micro DNA kit was used to extract genomic DNA from the cultured CD4+ T cells. The Oncomine TCR Beta libraries from cultured CD4+ T cells were pooled using unique dual indexes and then sequenced on an Illumina iSeq 100. The authors processed their data as follows. Non-productive sequences were removed, and CDR3s not starting with C, not ending with F or W, or shorter than 7 amino acids were discarded. Antigen-specific clonotypes were identified using the MANAFEST web application through comparison of peptide-stimulated wells with reference and other culture wells. For a clone to be called positive, the clone needed an FDR below 0.05, an odds ratio above 5, and a productive frequency above 0.1% in at least two of three replicate wells. Clonotypes that were significantly expanded in both SARS-CoV-2 spike wells and at least one common cold coronavirus spike condition were defined as cross-reactive. CDR3 homology was assessed with Levenshtein distances (stringdist) and unrooted phylogenetic trees (ape) in R version 3.6.1. TCRdb trimmed the raw reads at Q25, called clones with MiXCR and kept productive beta chains. CDR3 protein sequences are deduplicated, and each keeps its most common genes and DNA. It is TCRdb's table, rather than the study itself, that gives the V and J calls and clone size. This sample is represented by roughly 16,000 distinct CDR3 sequences; around 79% of them were singletons. The ten largest clones represent over 9% of the sample.

Concerning this clonotype itself: The specificity of this receptor is unknown. One base away there is no much larger clone; base qualities are not given.

Trimming takes 6 bases off V and 3 bases off J; junction bases not matched to a gene: 13. The CDR3 goes from the cysteine to the phenylalanine over 18 residues. Only CDR3 DNA remains: 54 bases, in frame from the first base. The germline V gene yields MNHEY for CDR1 and SVGEGT for CDR2. What the treatment or condition label conveys for this sample: roughly 10-day PBMC culture with coronavirus spike peptide pools or control peptides (ViraFEST assay). The ViraFEST assay was used in the study, in which antigen-specific T cells were expanded with peptide pools and expanded clonotypes were subsequently identified by TCR sequencing. Negative nucleocapsid antibody tests before and after vaccination confirmed that the healthy vaccine recipients had no prior SARS-CoV-2 infection. Each well held 2 million to 2.5 million PBMCs cultured with roughly 10 ug/ml peptide pools in IMDM containing approximately 4.8% human AB serum and around 9 IU/ml IL-2. Half of the culture medium was replaced with fresh IL-2-containing medium on days 3 and 7. After 10 to 11 days of culture, CD4+ T cells were isolated by negative selection with the EasySep CD4+ T cell isolation kit. Ficoll-Paque Plus gradient centrifugation was used to isolate PBMCs from whole blood, and the isolated PBMCs were then either used fresh or cryopreserved at -140C. In general, triplicate wells were set up for every culture condition.

Here the chain combines TRBV6-2 or TRBV6-3 and TRBJ2-3; 12 nucleotides in the junction match TRBD2. The TCR sequence derives from a human donor who received a COVID-19 vaccine. The sample was CD4+ T cells from blood, cultured in vitro, taken after SARS-CoV-2 vaccination. The bases are TGTGCCAGCAGGGATGACCGACTAGCGGGGGTTTTTACAGATACGCAGTATTTT. It encodes CASRDDRLAGVFTDTQYF.